These 5 T cell receptor beta chains were all obtained from the same sample, sequenced in a study of blood T cell repertoires in COVID-19. TCRdb's table, derived via immunoSEQ multiplex PCR, lists solely in-frame clones and lacks some. The sample holds 200,000 to 250,000 clones, about 87% seen once. Source material: peripheral blood. These receptor sequences come from a woman aged 30 to 39 with COVID-19, enrolled during active disease.

The chain carries TRBV27 and TRBJ1-1; D gene unclear. The V end was cut by 6 bases, the J end by 1 base, with 9 bases between. Germline V CDR1 and CDR2: MNHEY, SMNVEV (reference sequence). The CDR3 covers 13 residues. This CDR3 reads CASRVQKNTEAFF. CDR3 in DNA: TGTGCCAGCAGGGTACAGAAGAACACTGAAGCTTTCTTT.

The rearrangement uses TRBV13 and TRBJ2-7; 11 positions agree with TRBD2. Germline V gives CDR1 PRHDT, CDR2 FYEKMQ (reference sequence). The CDR3 consists of 14 residues. V trimming: 4 bases; J trimming: 3 bases; junction bases outside the gene matches: 2. The CDR3 DNA sequence: TGTGCCAGCAGCTCTACTAGCGGGGGCTACGAGCAGTACTTC. It yields the protein CASSSTSGGYEQYF.

The genes are TRBV5-4 and TRBJ2-3, with 11 bases fitting TRBD2. This CDR3 is built from 16 residues. The trim removed 0 bases at V and 3 bases at J, leaving 3 bases unmatched. Germline V gene lookup returns CDR1 SGHNT and CDR2 YYREEE (reference sequence). This CDR3 reads CASSLDSGGGTDTQYF. For the CDR3, the DNA is TGTGCCAGCAGCTTGGATAGCGGGGGGGGGACAGATACGCAGTATTTT.

V and J are TRBV29-1 and TRBJ1-2; D is perhaps TRBD1 (6 bases). Deletions cut 8 bases from V and 0 bases from J, with 10 bases between. Germline lookup yields CDR1 SQVTM and CDR2 ANQGSEA. This CDR3 has 12 amino acids. Here the CDR3 reads CSTRTANYGYTF. CDR3 DNA: TGCAGCACCCGGACAGCTAACTATGGCTACACCTTC.

The chain is built from TRBV7-8 and TRBJ1-2, with D unclear. The V end lost 5 bases, the J end lost 5 bases, and 12 bases lay between the germline ends. This CDR3 is built from 13 residues. The V gene's germline CDR1 is SGHVS and CDR2 FQNEAQ. DNA for the CDR3: TGTGCCAGCAGCCCTACGGGATCATATGGCTACACCTTC. This translates into CASSPTGSYGYTF.